This TCR beta chain was found in a study of blood T cells in healthy people across ages. A second PCR of roughly 7 to 11 cycles used a sample-barcoded 5' primer and a J-beta primer mix. Each of the cDNA molecules was tagged by a template-switch adaptor with 12 random nucleotides. TCRdb reanalysed the 5' RACE reads using MiXCR and keeps one entry per CDR3 protein. The repertoire holds hundreds of thousands of distinct CDR3 sequences, with roughly 50% as singletons. CDR3 length: 15 amino acids. Germline V gene lookup returns CDR1 SGHDT and CDR2 YYEEEE. Trimming shortened V by 1 base and J by 8 bases, and 15 bases separated the two germline ends.

This clonotype originated in a man aged 25 to 40 in good health. The chain recombines TRBV5-6 with TRBJ1-4; D remains ambiguous. The sample consisted of blood. Here the CDR3 DNA reads TGTGCCAGCAGCTTGTACATCATCGGGAACGAAAAACTGTTTTTT. It is translated as CASSLYIIGNEKLFF.